These 8 T cell receptor beta chains were sequenced from one sample in a study of CD8+ T cells in alopecia areata. cDNA prepared by RNA extraction and subsequent reverse transcription served as the template for sequencing. Only in-frame clones appear in the TCRdb table, and some are missing; sequencing was by immunoSEQ multiplex PCR. The sample has over 70,000 clones, around 67% seen once. Noted treatment: oral pan-JAK inhibitor, 5-10 mg twice daily. Sequencing used CD8+ T cells sorted from blood, obtained at week 24, from a patient treated with tofacitinib. These TCRs come from a human donor with alopecia areata.

This chain links TRBV4-1 with TRBJ1-2; weak D call: TRBD1 (6 bases). The V and J ends lost 0 bases and 5 bases respectively, with 16 bases between them. The CDR3 is made up of 16 amino acids. The germline V gene encodes CDR1 MGHRA and CDR2 YSYEKL. The CDR3 reads CASSQEWGATLYGYTF. The CDR3 bases are TGCGCCAGCAGCCAAGAGTGGGGGGCGACCCTATATGGCTACACCTTC.

The sample holds many counts of this clone. The chain carries TRBV15 and TRBJ2-3; 7 positions agree with TRBD1. Trimming took 0 bases from V and 3 from J; bases not matched to a gene: 6. Germline V lookup: CDR1 LNHNV, CDR2 YYDKDF (reference sequence). CDR3 length: 16 amino acids. This CDR3 reads CATSRDRQGGTDTQYF. CDR3 bases: TGTGCCACCAGCAGAGATCGACAGGGTGGAACAGATACGCAGTATTTT.

This sequence joins TRBV7-9 and TRBJ1-3, with D unclear. Germline CDR1 is SEHNR and CDR2 is FQNEAQ (reference sequence). Trimming took off 3 bases at V and 0 bases at J, with 12 bases between the two ends. This CDR3 is 16 amino acids long. DNA of the CDR3: TGTGCCAGCAGCTTTGCCGGTTCAAGCTCTGGAAACACCATATATTTT. Translation gives CASSFAGSSSGNTIYF.

This rearrangement joins TRBV11-2 to TRBJ2-7; 9 bases are a match to TRBD1. Germline V gene sequence: CDR1 SGHAT, CDR2 FQNNGV. The V gene end was trimmed by 5 bases and the J gene end by 6 bases; junction bases not matched to a gene: 8. This CDR3 has 14 residues. This CDR3 reads CASSPGTGLSEQYF. In DNA form, the CDR3 reads TGTGCCAGCAGCCCTGGGACAGGGTTAAGCGAGCAGTACTTC.

The chain joins TRBV10-3 to TRBJ1-4; the D gene is possibly TRBD1 (5 bases). V lost 10 bases and J 7 bases, leaving 22 bases between the germline ends. CDR1 is ENHRY, CDR2 SYGVKD, per germline. The CDR3 consists of 15 residues. The CDR3 loop is CATSVAREGSEKLFF. The DNA for the CDR3 is TGTGCCACCTCAGTAGCCAGGGAGGGAAGTGAAAAACTGTTTTTT.

The chain is built from TRBV30 and TRBJ2-1; perhaps TRBD2 as D (6 bases). This CDR3 has 12 residues. Germline CDR1 and CDR2: GTSNPN and SVGIG (reference sequence). V was shortened by 4 bases and J by 7 bases, with 11 bases between the two germline ends. This CDR3 is CAWTDAGNEQFF. CDR3 DNA sequence: TGTGCCTGGACCGACGCGGGGAATGAGCAGTTCTTC.

The rearrangement joins TRBV27 to TRBJ2-1; TRBD2 aligns across 11 bases. The CDR3 totals 14 residues. Germline V CDR1 and CDR2: MNHEY, SMNVEV (reference sequence). Trimming cost V 5 bases and J 6 bases; bases outside gene matches: 3. CDR3 region: CASSLSGGANEQFF. CDR3 DNA sequence: TGTGCCAGCAGTCTTAGCGGGGGGGCCAATGAGCAGTTCTTC.

The chain is built from TRBV7-2 and TRBJ2-5; TRBD1 agrees at 10 bases. Losses at the gene ends were 0 bases for V and 3 bases for J; bases not matched to a gene: 4. This CDR3 spans 16 amino acids. Germline CDR1 reads SGHTA; CDR2 reads FQGNSA. The CDR3 reads CASSLARGQGEETQYF. The CDR3 nucleotides are TGTGCCAGCAGCTTAGCGAGAGGACAGGGGGAAGAGACCCAGTACTTC. Full variable domain (missing parts from reference TRBV7-2 and TRBJ2-5): GAGVSQSPSNKVTEKGKDVELRCDPISGHTALYWYRQSLGQGLEFLIYFQGNSAPDKSGLPSDRFSAERTGGSVSTLTIQRTQQEDSAVYLCASSLARGQGEETQYFGPGTRLLVL.